Each of the 24 T cell receptor beta chains below was sequenced from the same sample in a study of blood T cell repertoires in COVID-19. This table comes from immunoSEQ multiplex PCR, and its TCRdb copy is limited to in-frame clones, with some not included. In the table there are around 160,000 clones, approximately 80% of which are singletons. The sample was peripheral blood. The source is a human donor in a cohort sampled during active COVID-19.

The chain joins TRBV9 to TRBJ1-4; no reliable D call. Germline CDR1 reads SGDLS; CDR2 reads YYNGEE. Deletions cut 4 bases from V and 0 bases from J, with 7 bases between. The CDR3 contains 14 residues. As DNA, the CDR3 is TGTGCCAGCAGCCCACAAGCAACTAATGAAAAACTGTTTTTT. This codes for CASSPQATNEKLFF.

This rearrangement joins TRBV3-1 (or the pseudogene TRBV3-2) to TRBJ2-3; weak D call: TRBD2 (5 bases). V lost 4 bases to trimming and J lost 0 bases, with 11 bases between them. Germline CDR1 LGHDT, CDR2 YNNKEL (reference sequence). The length of the CDR3 is 15 residues. The CDR3 bases are TGTGCCAGCAGCCCCGTGGCGGGTAGCACAGATACGCAGTATTTT. Translation gives CASSPVAGSTDTQYF.

This sequence joins TRBV27 and TRBJ2-5; D might be TRBD2 (6 bases). The CDR3 has 14 residues. The ends were cut back, 2 bases at V and 5 bases at J, with 12 bases in the middle. Germline V CDR1 and CDR2: MNHEY, SMNVEV (reference sequence). CDR3 sequence reads: CASSLRRGTETQYF. For the CDR3, the DNA is TGTGCCAGCAGTTTACGGCGGGGAACGGAGACCCAGTACTTC.

The chain has TRBV30 and TRBJ2-4; 11 bases are a match to TRBD1. Germline CDR1 is GTSNPN and CDR2 is SVGIG (reference sequence). The CDR3 runs 16 residues. Unmatched junction bases numbered 8, after V lost 1 base and J lost 6 bases. The CDR3: CAWSAPGTGGLNIQYF. CDR3 sequence (DNA): TGTGCCTGGAGTGCCCCCGGGACAGGGGGACTAAACATTCAGTACTTC. Complete variable domain (other parts from reference TRBV30 and TRBJ2-4): SQTIHQWPATLVQPVGSPLSLECTVEGTSNPNLYWYRQAAGRGLQLLFYSVGIGQISSEVPQNLSASRPQDRQFILSSKKLLLSDSGFYLCAWSAPGTGGLNIQYFGAGTRLSVL.

The rearrangement uses TRBV5-1 and TRBJ2-3, with D perhaps TRBD1 (6 bases). This CDR3 is 12 amino acids long. Germline CDR1 is SGHRS and CDR2 is YFSETQ. Trimming pared 3 bases from V and 8 bases from J, leaving 10 bases between. CDR3 residues: CASSSMGATQYF. The CDR3 DNA reads TGCGCCAGCAGCTCCATGGGGGCTACGCAGTATTTT.

V is TRBV4-1 and J is TRBJ1-4; 8 bases map to TRBD1. Per the germline V gene, CDR1 is MGHRA and CDR2 is YSYEKL. This CDR3 has 16 residues. The V segment lost 2 bases and the J segment 1 base; nucleotides outside the gene matches: 3. The CDR3 spells CASSQLQGETNEKLFF. The CDR3 DNA reads as TGCGCCAGCAGCCAACTACAGGGGGAAACTAATGAAAAACTGTTTTTT.

The J gene is TRBJ1-5, the V gene TRBV28; D is perhaps TRBD1 (5 bases). The V end was cut by 4 bases, the J end by 7 bases, with 14 bases between. In germline, CDR1 is MDHEN, CDR2 SYDVKM. The CDR3 covers 14 residues. CDR3 nucleotides: TGTGCCAGCAGTTCCCCCAGGGTAGGGCAGCCCCAGCATTTT. Translation: CASSSPRVGQPQHF.

For this clone: At the DNA level, this CDR3 is encoded by other sequences in the same sample as well. CDR3 nucleotide sequence: TGTGCCAGCAGCCCTGGGACAGGGGACTACGAGCAGTACTTC. Translating it yields CASSPGTGDYEQYF. This chain uses TRBV5-5 with TRBJ2-7; 10 positions match TRBD1. Germline CDR1 SGHKS, CDR2 YYEKEE (reference sequence). With V trimmed by 4 bases and J by 3 bases, 4 bases remained unmatched. CDR3 length: 14 amino acids.

This clone was seen only once. J is TRBJ2-1 and V is TRBV5-1, with 11 bases identical to TRBD2. V gave up 6 bases and J gave up 9 bases; unmatched junction bases: 8. Per germline, CDR1 SGHRS and CDR2 YFSETQ. The CDR3 contains 14 residues. CDR3 region: CASNELAGEGEQFF. CDR3 coding DNA: TGCGCCAGCAACGAACTAGCGGGGGAGGGTGAGCAGTTCTTC.

The rearrangement uses TRBV28 and TRBJ1-5, with D possibly matching TRBD1 (5 bases). Germline V gene lookup returns CDR1 MDHEN and CDR2 SYDVKM. Between the trimmed V and J ends, which lost 7 bases and 0 bases, there was a span of 13 bases. The CDR3 length is 15 residues. CDR3 DNA: TGTGCCAGCAATACCATAGGGGTTAGCAATCAGCCCCAGCATTTT. Protein: CASNTIGVSNQPQHF.

The CDR3 reads CASRRGGGSTEAFF. CDR3 DNA: TGCGCCAGCAGACGAGGCGGGGGATCAACTGAAGCTTTCTTT. The rearrangement joins TRBV5-1 to TRBJ1-1; TRBD1 might be the D (5 bases). This CDR3 has 14 amino acids. CDR1 and CDR2 from the germline V gene are SGHRS and YFSETQ. The ends were cut back, 5 bases at V and 5 bases at J, with 16 bases in the middle.

The CDR3 loop is CASSLPGQGSQPQHF. The CDR3 region has the DNA TGTGCCAGCAGTTTACCGGGACAGGGCTCTCAGCCCCAGCATTTT. The rearrangement joins TRBV28 to TRBJ1-5, with TRBD1 matching 9 bases. V shed 2 bases, J shed 6 bases, and the junction held 5 bases outside the gene matches. The germline V gene encodes CDR1 MDHEN and CDR2 SYDVKM. CDR3 size: 15 residues.

This sequence joins TRBV30 and TRBJ1-5; D gene unclear. CDR3 length equals 13 residues. The germline CDR1 and CDR2 sequences are GTSNPN and SVGIG (reference sequence). The V end was cut by 0 bases, the J end by 3 bases, with 6 bases between. CDR3 sequence (DNA): TGTGCCTGGAGTGTCGGGGACAATCAGCCCCAGCATTTT. Translating gives CAWSVGDNQPQHF.

J is TRBJ2-7 and V is TRBV30, with D possibly TRBD1 on 5 matching bases. V gave up 2 bases and J gave up 2 bases, with 7 bases separating them. CDR3 length equals 12 residues. Germline V gene data show CDR1 as GTSNPN and CDR2 as SVGIG (reference sequence). The chain's CDR3 is CAWSSTAYEQYF. The CDR3 nucleotides read TGTGCCTGGAGTTCGACAGCCTACGAGCAGTACTTC.

A single count supports this clone. The chain employs TRBV3-1 (or the pseudogene TRBV3-2) and TRBJ2-1; the match to TRBD2 covers 9 bases. The V gene's germline CDR1 is LGHDT and CDR2 YNNKEL (reference sequence). V shed 4 bases, J shed 4 bases, and the junction held 2 bases outside the gene matches. CDR3 length: 14 amino acids. CDR3 coding DNA: TGTGCCAGCAGCCGCGGGGGGGGATACAATGAGCAGTTCTTC. It codes for CASSRGGGYNEQFF.

This clone showed up just a few times. The chain uses TRBV30 and TRBJ2-6, with D possibly matching TRBD1 (5 bases). Trimming pared 0 bases from V and 11 bases from J, leaving 11 bases between. This CDR3 is 13 amino acids long. The V gene's germline CDR1 is GTSNPN and CDR2 SVGIG (reference sequence). The CDR3 region has the DNA TGTGCCTGGAGTGTAGGGGTTGAATACGTCCTGACTTTC. Encoded protein: CAWSVGVEYVLTF. The full variable domain, with the rest looked up from reference TRBV30 and TRBJ2-6, is SQTIHQWPATLVQPVGSPLSLECTVEGTSNPNLYWYRQAAGRGLQLLFYSVGIGQISSEVPQNLSASRPQDRQFILSSKKLLLSDSGFYLCAWSVGVEYVLTFGAGSRLTVL.

This clone has just one count. The genes are TRBV7-2 and TRBJ1-2, with D possibly matching TRBD1 (6 bases). This CDR3 has 13 amino acids. Germline-derived CDR1 and CDR2 are SGHTA and FQGNSA. V lost 6 bases and J 2 bases, leaving 10 bases between the germline ends. CDR3 coding DNA: TGTGCCAGCAGGGGGGCTTCCAACTATGGCTACACCTTC. As protein: CASRGASNYGYTF. The whole variable domain, remainder taken from reference TRBV7-2 and TRBJ1-2, is GAGVSQSPSNKVTEKGKDVELRCDPISGHTALYWYRQSLGQGLEFLIYFQGNSAPDKSGLPSDRFSAERTGGSVSTLTIQRTQQEDSAVYLCASRGASNYGYTFGSGTRLTVV.

The rearrangement uses TRBV7-8 and TRBJ2-6, with D maybe TRBD2 (6 bases). Per germline, CDR1 SGHVS and CDR2 FQNEAQ. CDR3 length equals 17 residues. Trimming pared 1 base from V and 2 bases from J, leaving 12 bases between. This CDR3 reads CASSLGPGRPGANVLTF. The CDR3 DNA reads TGTGCCAGCAGCTTAGGGCCAGGGAGGCCTGGGGCCAACGTCCTGACTTTC.

This chain uses TRBV24-1 with TRBJ1-1, with a weak D call TRBD1 (6 bases). Deletions cut 12 bases from V and 0 bases from J, with 16 bases between. The CDR3 runs 14 residues. Per the germline V gene, CDR1 is KGHDR and CDR2 is SFDVKD. The CDR3 DNA follows: TGTGCCGTGGGGGGCGGGGGTGTGAACACTGAAGCTTTCTTT. Translation gives CAVGGGGVNTEAFF.

This chain uses TRBV5-1 with TRBJ1-4; unclear D gene. Germline values: CDR1 SGHRS, CDR2 YFSETQ. This CDR3 spans 13 amino acids. The V end lost 2 bases, the J end lost 7 bases, and 9 bases lay between the germline ends. The CDR3 region is CASSLAGGEKLFF. CDR3 in DNA: TGCGCCAGCAGCTTAGCGGGAGGTGAAAAACTGTTTTTT.

The chain carries TRBV5-1 and TRBJ1-2, with 7 positions matching TRBD1. Per the germline V gene, CDR1 is SGHRS and CDR2 is YFSETQ. The CDR3 is 12 residues long. With V trimmed by 6 bases and J by 4 bases, 3 bases remained unmatched. The CDR3, as DNA: TGCGCCAGCAAGACAGGGTCCTATGGCTACACCTTC. As protein: CASKTGSYGYTF.

The chain joins TRBV23-1 to TRBJ1-5, with D possibly TRBD1 on 5 matching bases. TRBV23-1 is placed among ORFs of uncertain function. The CDR3 contains 14 residues. Trimming left V 10 bases short and J 3 bases short, with 16 bases between. In DNA form, the CDR3 reads TGCGCCAACGCTCGAGGACACAACAATCAGCCCCAGCATTTT. Protein sequence: CANARGHNNQPQHF.

The chain carries TRBV5-4 and TRBJ2-1, with 10 bases that match TRBD2. Trimming at V came to 3 bases and at J to 8 bases, leaving 11 bases not matched to a gene. Germline CDR1 and CDR2: SGHNT and YYREEE (reference sequence). The CDR3 consists of 16 residues. The DNA of the CDR3 is TGTGCCAGCAGCTCCCCCGCTCTAGCGGGGGTCGATGAGCAGTTCTTC. This codes for CASSSPALAGVDEQFF.

This clone was seen only once. The chain has TRBV19 and TRBJ2-3, with TRBD2 as a possible D gene (6 bases). The CDR3 runs to 14 residues. The V and J ends lost 3 bases and 0 bases respectively, with 7 bases between them. Germline assignment: CDR1 LNHDA and CDR2 SQIVND (reference sequence). As DNA, the CDR3 is TGTGCCAGTAGTATGGCGGGGAGCACAGATACGCAGTATTTT. It encodes CASSMAGSTDTQYF.